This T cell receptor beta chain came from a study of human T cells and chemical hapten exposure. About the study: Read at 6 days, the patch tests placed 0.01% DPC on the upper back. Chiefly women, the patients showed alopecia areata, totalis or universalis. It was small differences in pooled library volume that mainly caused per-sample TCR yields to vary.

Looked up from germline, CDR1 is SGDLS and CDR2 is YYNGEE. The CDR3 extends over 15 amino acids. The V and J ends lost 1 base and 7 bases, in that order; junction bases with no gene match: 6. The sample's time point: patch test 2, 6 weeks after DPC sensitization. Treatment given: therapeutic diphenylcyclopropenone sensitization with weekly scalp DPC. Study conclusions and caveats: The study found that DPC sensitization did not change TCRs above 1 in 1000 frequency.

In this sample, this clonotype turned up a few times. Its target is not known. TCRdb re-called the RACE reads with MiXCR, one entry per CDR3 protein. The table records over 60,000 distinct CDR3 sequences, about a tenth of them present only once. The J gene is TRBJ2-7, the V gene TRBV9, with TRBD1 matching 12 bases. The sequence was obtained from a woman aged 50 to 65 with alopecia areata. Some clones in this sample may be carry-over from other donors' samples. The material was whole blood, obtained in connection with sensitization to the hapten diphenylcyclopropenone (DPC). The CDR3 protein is CASSVTGQGAWEQYF. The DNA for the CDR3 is TGTGCCAGCAGCGTAACGGGACAGGGGGCATGGGAGCAGTACTTC.